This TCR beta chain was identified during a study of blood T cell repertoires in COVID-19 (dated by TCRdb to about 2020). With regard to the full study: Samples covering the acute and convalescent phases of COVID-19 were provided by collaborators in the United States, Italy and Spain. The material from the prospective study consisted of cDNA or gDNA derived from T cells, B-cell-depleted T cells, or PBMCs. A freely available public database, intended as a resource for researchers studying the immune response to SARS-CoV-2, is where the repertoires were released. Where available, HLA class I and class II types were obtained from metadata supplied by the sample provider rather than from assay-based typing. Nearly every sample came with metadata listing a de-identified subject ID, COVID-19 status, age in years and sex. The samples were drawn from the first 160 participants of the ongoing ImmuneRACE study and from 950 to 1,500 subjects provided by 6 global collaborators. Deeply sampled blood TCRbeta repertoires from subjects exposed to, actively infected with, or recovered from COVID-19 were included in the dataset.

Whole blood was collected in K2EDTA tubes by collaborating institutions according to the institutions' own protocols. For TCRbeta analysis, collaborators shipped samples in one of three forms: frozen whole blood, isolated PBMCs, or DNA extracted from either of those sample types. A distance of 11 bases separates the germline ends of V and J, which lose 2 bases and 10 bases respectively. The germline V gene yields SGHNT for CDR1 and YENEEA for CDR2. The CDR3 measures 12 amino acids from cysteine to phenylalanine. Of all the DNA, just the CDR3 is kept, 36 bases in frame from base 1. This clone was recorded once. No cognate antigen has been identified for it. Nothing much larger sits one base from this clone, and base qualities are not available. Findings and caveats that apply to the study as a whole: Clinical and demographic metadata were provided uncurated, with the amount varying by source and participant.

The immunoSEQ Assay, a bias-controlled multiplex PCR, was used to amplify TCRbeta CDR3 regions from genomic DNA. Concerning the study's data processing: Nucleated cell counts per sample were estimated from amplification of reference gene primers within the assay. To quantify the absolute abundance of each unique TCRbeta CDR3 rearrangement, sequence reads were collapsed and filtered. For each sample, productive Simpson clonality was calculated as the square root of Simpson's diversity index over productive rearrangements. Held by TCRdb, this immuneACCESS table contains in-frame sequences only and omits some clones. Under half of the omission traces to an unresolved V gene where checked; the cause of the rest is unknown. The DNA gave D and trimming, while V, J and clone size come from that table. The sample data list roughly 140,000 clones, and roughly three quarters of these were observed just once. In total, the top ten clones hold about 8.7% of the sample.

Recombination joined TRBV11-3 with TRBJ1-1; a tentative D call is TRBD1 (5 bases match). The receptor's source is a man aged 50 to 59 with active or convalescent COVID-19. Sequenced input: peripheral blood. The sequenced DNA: TGTGCCAGCAGCTTATCGCAGGGCCCAGCTTTCTTT. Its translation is CASSLSQGPAFF. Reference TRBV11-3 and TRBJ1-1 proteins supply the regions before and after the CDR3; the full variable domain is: EAGVVQSPRYKIIEKKQPVAFWCNPISGHNTLYWYLQNLGQGPELLIRYENEEAVDDSQLPKDRFSAERLKGVDSTLKIQPAELGDSAVYLCASSLSQGPAFFGQGTRLTVV.